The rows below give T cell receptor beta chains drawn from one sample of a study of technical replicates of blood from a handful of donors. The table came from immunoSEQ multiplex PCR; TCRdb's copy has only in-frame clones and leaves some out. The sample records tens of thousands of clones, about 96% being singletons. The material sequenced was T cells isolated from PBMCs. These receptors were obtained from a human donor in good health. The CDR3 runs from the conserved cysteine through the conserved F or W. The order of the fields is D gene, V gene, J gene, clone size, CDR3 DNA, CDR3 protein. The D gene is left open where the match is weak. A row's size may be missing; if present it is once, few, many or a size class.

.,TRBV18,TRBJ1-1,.,TGTGCCAGCTCACCATTACGGGACTCCATTATAAGGGACACTGAAGCTTTCTTT,CASSPLRDSIIRDTEAFF
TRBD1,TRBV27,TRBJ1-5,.,TGTGCCAGCAGTTTATGGGACAGGGATCAGCCCCAGCATTTT,CASSLWDRDQPQHF
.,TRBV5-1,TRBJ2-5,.,TGCGCCAGCAGCTTGGATACAGGGTCCTCCAAGACCCAGTACTTC,CASSLDTGSSKTQYF
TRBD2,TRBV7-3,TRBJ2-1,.,TGTGCCAGCAGTTTACTCACGGGGGGACTCTCCTACAATGAGCAGTTCTTC,CASSLLTGGLSYNEQFF
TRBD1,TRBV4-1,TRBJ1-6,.,TGCGCCAGCAGCGTGCAGGGGGCAGATTCACCCCTCCACTTT,CASSVQGADSPLHF
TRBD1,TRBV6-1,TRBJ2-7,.,TGTGCCAGCAGTCAGTACCAGGGGGTGTCCTACGAGCAGTACTTC,CASSQYQGVSYEQYF
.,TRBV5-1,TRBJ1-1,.,TGCGCCAGCAGCTTGGTTGGTGGCAGGGGAAACACTGAAGCTTTCTTT,CASSLVGGRGNTEAFF
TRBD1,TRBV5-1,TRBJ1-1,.,TGCGCCAGCAGCTTGGGACAGGGGGAGACTGAAGCTTTCTTT,CASSLGQGETEAFF
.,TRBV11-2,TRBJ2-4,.,TGTGCCAGCAGCTTAGACCCCCCTCCGGGGAGGCTAGCCAAAAACATTCAGTACTTC,CASSLDPPPGRLAKNIQYF
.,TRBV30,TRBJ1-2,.,TGTGCCTGGAGCCTCGGGTCACTCTATGGCTACACCTTC,CAWSLGSLYGYTF
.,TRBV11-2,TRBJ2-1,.,TGTGCCAGCAGCTTAGATCGCCACAGTAATGAGCAGTTCTTC,CASSLDRHSNEQFF
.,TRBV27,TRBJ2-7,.,TGTGCCAGCAGCAGTACCTCCTACGAGCAGTACTTC,CASSSTSYEQYF
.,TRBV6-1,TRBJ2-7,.,TGTGCCAGTCGGGGGTCCAACTACGAGCAGTACTTC,CASRGSNYEQYF
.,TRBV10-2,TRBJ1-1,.,TGCGCCAGCAATCCGACAGAGAAGAACACTGAAGCTTTCTTT,CASNPTEKNTEAFF
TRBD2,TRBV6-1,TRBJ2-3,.,TGTGCCAGCAGTGAACGGACTAGCGGGAGTTCAGATACGCAGTATTTT,CASSERTSGSSDTQYF
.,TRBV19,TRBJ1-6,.,TGTGCCAGTAGATCCCCCGGGTTGAGTTCACCCCTCCACTTT,CASRSPGLSSPLHF
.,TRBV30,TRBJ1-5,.,TGTGCCTGGAGTGGAACAGGGTTCAATCAGCCCCAGCATTTT,CAWSGTGFNQPQHF
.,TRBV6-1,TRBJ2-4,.,TGTGCCGCAGGTCGGACAATCGGTGACATTCAGTACTTC,CAAGRTIGDIQYF
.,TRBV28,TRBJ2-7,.,TGTGCCAGCAGTTTTTTGACAGACTCAACCTACGAGCAGTACTTC,CASSFLTDSTYEQYF
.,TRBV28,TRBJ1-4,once,TGTGCCAGCAGCTCTGAAAAACTGTTTTTT,CASSSEKLFF
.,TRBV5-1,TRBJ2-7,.,TGCGCCAGCAGCTTGGAGAGGGTGCAATCCTACGAGCAGTACTTC,CASSLERVQSYEQYF
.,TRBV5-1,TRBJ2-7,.,TGCGCCAGCAGCTTGGAGCCTAGAGAGGCCTACGAGCAGTACTTC,CASSLEPREAYEQYF
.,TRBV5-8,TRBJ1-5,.,TGTGCCAGCAGCTTGATCAGGGCCCAGCATTTT,CASSLIRAQHF
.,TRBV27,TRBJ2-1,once,TGTGCCAGCAGTTTAGGACCAGGGCCTGAGTTCTTC,CASSLGPGPEFF
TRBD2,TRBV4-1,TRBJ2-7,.,TGCGCCAGCAGCCAAGGCCCCGGCCTAGCGGGAGTCAACGAGCAGTACTTC,CASSQGPGLAGVNEQYF
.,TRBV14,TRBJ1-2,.,TGTGCCAGCAGCCAAGTTGGTAGCCCCTATGGCTACACCTTC,CASSQVGSPYGYTF
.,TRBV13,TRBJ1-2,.,TGTGCCAGCAGTTACACGGAGGGTGGCTATGGCTACACCTTC,CASSYTEGGYGYTF
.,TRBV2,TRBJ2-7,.,TGTGCCGCAGGAGGTCGGGACGAGCAGTACTTC,CAAGGRDEQYF
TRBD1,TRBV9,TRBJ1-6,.,TGTGCCAGCAGCGCGAGGCGAGACAGGGTGAATTCACCCCTCCACTTT,CASSARRDRVNSPLHF
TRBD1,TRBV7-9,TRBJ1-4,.,TGTGCCAGCAGCCCTGGGACAGCGAGAGGCGAAAAACTGTTTTTT,CASSPGTARGEKLFF
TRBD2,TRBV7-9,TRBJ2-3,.,TGTGCCAGCAGCGGATCAACTAGCGCCCCTACGGGTACGCAGTATTTT,CASSGSTSAPTGTQYF
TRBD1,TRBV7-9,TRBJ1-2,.,TGTGCCAGCAGTCACCGGACAGGTTCTACGGATGGCTACACCTTC,CASSHRTGSTDGYTF
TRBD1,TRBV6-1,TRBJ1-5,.,TGTGCCAGCAGTGAAGCGGGAGGGACAGGGGGAAATCAGCCCCAGCATTTT,CASSEAGGTGGNQPQHF
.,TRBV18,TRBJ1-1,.,TGTGCCAGCTCACCCCCCCAGGGCCCAGGTTCTGAAGCTTTCTTT,CASSPPQGPGSEAFF
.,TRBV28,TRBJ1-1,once,TGTGCCAGCAGTTCGCATTTACAGGGAAGGCCTGAAGCTTTCTTT,CASSSHLQGRPEAFF
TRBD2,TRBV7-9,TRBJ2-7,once,TGTGCCAGCAGCTTACCTAGCGGGAGGGCCGGTGAGTCCTACGAGCAGTACTTC,CASSLPSGRAGESYEQYF
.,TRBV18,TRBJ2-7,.,TGTGCCAGCTCGCGCCCTCGTGGCAGGGCATTATCCTACGAGCAGTACTTC,CASSRPRGRALSYEQYF
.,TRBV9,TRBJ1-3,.,TGTGCCAGCAGCCGCCGGGGGTCTGGAAACACCATATATTTT,CASSRRGSGNTIYF
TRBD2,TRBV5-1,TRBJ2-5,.,TGCGCCAGCAGCCAAGGGACTAGCGGGGGCCTCGAGACCCAGTACTTC,CASSQGTSGGLETQYF
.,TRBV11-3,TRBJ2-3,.,TGTGCCAGCAGCTCGGTAGTAACAGATACGCAGTATTTT,CASSSVVTDTQYF
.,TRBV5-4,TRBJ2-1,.,TGTGCCAGCAGCTCGACTTTCAGGGGATACAATGAGCAGTTCTTC,CASSSTFRGYNEQFF
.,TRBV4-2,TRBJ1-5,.,TGTGCCAGCAGCCAAGGACCGACGGGAGCCGATCAGCCCCAGCATTTT,CASSQGPTGADQPQHF
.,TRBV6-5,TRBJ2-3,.,TGTGCCAGCAGCCCTAATGCAGATACGCAGTATTTT,CASSPNADTQYF
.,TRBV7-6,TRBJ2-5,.,TGTGCCAGCAGCTCCCACCCCGGAGCCCAAGAGACCCAGTACTTC,CASSSHPGAQETQYF
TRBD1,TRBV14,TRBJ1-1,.,TGTGCCAGCAGCCGGGGACAGGGTATGGTTTTGGCCACTGAAGCTTTCTTT,CASSRGQGMVLATEAFF
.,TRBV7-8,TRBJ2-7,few,TGTGCCAGCAGCTTAGCTTGGTCCGAGCGGGACGAGCAGTACTTC,CASSLAWSERDEQYF
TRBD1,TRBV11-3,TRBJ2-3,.,TGTGCCAGCAGCTTATGGGGACAGAGCACAGATACGCAGTATTTT,CASSLWGQSTDTQYF
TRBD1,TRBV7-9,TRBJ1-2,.,TGTGCCAGCAGGGTCCCGGGACAGGGGAGATATGGCTACACCTTC,CASRVPGQGRYGYTF
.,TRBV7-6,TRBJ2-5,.,TGTGCATCGCAAGGCGGATCGGAGACCCAGTACTTC,CASQGGSETQYF
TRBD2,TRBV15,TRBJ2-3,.,TGTGCCACCAGCAGTAAGCCTAGCGGGGGCACAGATACGCAGTATTTT,CATSSKPSGGTDTQYF
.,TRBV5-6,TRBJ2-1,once,TGTGCCAGCAGCTTGGACCCAAAGAGTAATGAGCAGTTCTTC,CASSLDPKSNEQFF
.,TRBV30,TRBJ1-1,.,TGTGCCTGGAGCATTCAGGGGAACACTGAAGCTTTCTTT,CAWSIQGNTEAFF
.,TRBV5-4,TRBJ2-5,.,TGTGCCAGCAGCCCTCAGGGGGGTCGGGAGACCCAGTACTTC,CASSPQGGRETQYF
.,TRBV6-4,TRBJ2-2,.,TGTGCCAGCAGTGAAGGGGACACCGGGGAGCTGTTTTTT,CASSEGDTGELFF
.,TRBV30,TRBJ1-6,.,TGTGCCTGGAGTCTCGGGACAACTGGATCACCCCTCCACTTT,CAWSLGTTGSPLHF